The T cell receptor beta chain under discussion was sequenced for a study of blood T cell repertoires in COVID-19. Study-wide background: Sources were T cells, B-cell-depleted T cells, or PBMCs; the material itself was cDNA or gDNA.

The authors' processing: Scientists estimated how many nucleated cells there were by amplifying reference gene primers. This table comes from immunoSEQ multiplex PCR, and its TCRdb copy is limited to in-frame clones, with some not included. For V, J and clone size, that table is used; D and trimming come from the DNA. The sample includes 25,000 to 35,000 clones, 90% of them seen just once. Material: peripheral blood. The TCR sequence derives from a human donor in a cohort sampled during active COVID-19.

This CDR3 is CASRPGTANTGELFF. The DNA of the CDR3 is TGTGCCAGCAGGCCTGGGACAGCGAACACCGGGGAGCTGTTTTTT. V gene TRBV6-5 combines with J gene TRBJ2-2, with 7 nucleotides matching TRBD1. The V segment lost 6 bases and the J segment 0 bases; nucleotides outside the gene matches: 4. CDR3 size: 15 residues. CDR1 MNHEY and CDR2 SVGAGI come from the germline V gene.